This T cell receptor (beta chain) was obtained from a study of early T cells in non-severe SARS-CoV-2 infection. Study-wide context: Chains were unpaired, as sequencing was done on bulk RNA from unsorted whole blood.

In germline, CDR1 is DFQATT, CDR2 SNEGSKA (reference sequence). The CDR3 covers 13 residues. Trimming removed 6 bases from V and 6 bases from J; junction bases left unmatched: 5. Attached unique molecular identifiers marked individual cDNA molecules. TCRdb re-derived calls from the 5' RACE reads in MiXCR, one entry per CDR3 protein. The profile covers some 77,000 distinct CDR3 sequences, with over 8.5% appearing a single time and approximately 4.9% taken by the ten largest. Study-wide findings and caveats: The matching step, a VDJdb search, favored anti-spike CD8 responses and missed private and CD4 specificities.

This clonotype was counted ten times or more. Its cognate antigen is unknown. This clonotype was sampled from an adult who was a healthcare worker with PCR-confirmed SARS-CoV-2 infection or an uninfected control (not recorded which). The sequenced sample was whole blood. The chain recombines TRBV20-1 with TRBJ1-6; 7 nucleotides align to TRBD1. This CDR3 reads CSARQGFNSPLHF. CDR3 nucleotides: TGCAGTGCGAGACAGGGATTTAATTCACCCCTCCACTTT.